What follows describes a single T cell receptor beta chain. In the study's own analysis: Estimation of nucleated cell counts was performed using reference gene primer amplification. Assay used: immunoSEQ multiplex PCR; TCRdb lists only in-frame clones, some missing. The DNA gave D and trimming, while V, J and clone size come from that table. The sample contains 150,000 to 200,000 clones, 85% of which appear only once. The CDR3 length is 13 residues. Trimming pared 0 bases from V and 5 bases from J, leaving 7 bases between. The V gene's germline CDR1 is SEHNR and CDR2 FQNEAQ (reference sequence). The data derive from a study of blood T cell repertoires in COVID-19.

This chain uses TRBV7-9 with TRBJ2-5; D may be TRBD2 (5 bases). The receptor comes from a woman at least 80 years old with COVID-19, enrolled during active disease. Sequencing input: peripheral blood. The CDR3 loop is CASSLAGVETQYF. In nucleotides, the CDR3 is TGTGCCAGCAGCTTAGCGGGAGTTGAGACCCAGTACTTC. Full variable domain (remainder filled in from reference TRBV7-9 and TRBJ2-5): DTGVSQNPRHKITKRGQNVTFRCDPISEHNRLYWYRQTLGQGPEFLTYFQNEAQLEKSRLLSDRFSAERPKGSFSTLEIQRTEQGDSAMYLCASSLAGVETQYFGPGTRLLVL.